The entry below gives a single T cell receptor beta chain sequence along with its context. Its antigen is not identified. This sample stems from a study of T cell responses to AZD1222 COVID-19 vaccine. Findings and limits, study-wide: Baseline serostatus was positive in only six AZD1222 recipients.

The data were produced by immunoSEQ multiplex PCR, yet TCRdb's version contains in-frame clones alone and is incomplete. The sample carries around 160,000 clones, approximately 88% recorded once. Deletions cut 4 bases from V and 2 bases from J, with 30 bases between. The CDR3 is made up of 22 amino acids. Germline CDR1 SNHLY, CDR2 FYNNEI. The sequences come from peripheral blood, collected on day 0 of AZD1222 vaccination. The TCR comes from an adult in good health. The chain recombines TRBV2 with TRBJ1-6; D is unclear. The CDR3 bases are TGTGCCAGCAGTGGCCCCAAAGATGCGACACTAAATCCCGGCACCTATAATTCACCCCTCCACTTT. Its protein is CASSGPKDATLNPGTYNSPLHF.